This T cell receptor beta chain was found in a study of T cell repertoires in cytomegalovirus infection. Study-wide background: HLA-B-restricted CMV epitopes that are well studied were used alongside recently identified HLA-C-restricted ones. Indications came from public TCR beta signatures; they pointed to CMV infection and to a matching HLA type.

TCRdb fed the reads into MiXCR, producing one record per CDR3 protein. The sample holds about 900,000 distinct CDR3 sequences, around 30% seen once. In its sample, this clonotype was seen a few times. Its antigen remains unknown. Overall study results and limits: It was HLA-C-restricted CMV-specific TCR beta clonotypes that dominated the response ex vivo. Cumulative public TCR beta family frequency identified CMV carriers with the relevant HLA.

The CDR3 extends over 17 amino acids. Germline V gene sequence: CDR1 MNHEY, CDR2 SMNVEV (reference sequence). Between the trimmed V and J ends, which lost 4 bases and 0 bases, there was a span of 17 bases. Sequenced material: cultured CD8+ T cells from PBMCs, taken from culture after CMV antigen stimulation. The TCR was taken from a human donor in good health (CMV status not recorded). Some clones in this sample may be carry-over from other donors' samples. The chain recombines TRBV27 with TRBJ2-3, with D possibly matching TRBD2 (6 bases). The DNA for the CDR3 is TGTGCCAGCAGTTCAGAGGGGAGGCCCCCTAGCACAGATACGCAGTATTTT. Translation: CASSSEGRPPSTDTQYF.